Here is one T cell receptor (beta chain) with its context. The antigen is unknown. These data are taken from a study of identical twins. Germline CDR1 reads SGHAT; CDR2 reads FQNNGV. The CDR3 is 17 residues long. The V segment lost 4 bases and the J segment 4 bases; nucleotides outside the gene matches: 13. Template switching added a universal primer binding site, and final cDNA carried unique molecular identifiers. TCRdb processed the 5' RACE reads anew with MiXCR; each CDR3 protein has one entry. The profile covers some 660,000 distinct CDR3 sequences, with 8.6% appearing a single time and 0.85% to 1% taken by the ten largest. Study observations and caveats: Among out-of-frame alpha sequences shared by twins, low generation probability occurred in excess. Possibly, invariant MAIT and iNKT cells partly confounded zero-insertion analyses.

Separately, the same data were catalogued under a study of yellow fever vaccine responses in identical twins.

The sequencing sample was made of PBMCs. The sequence was obtained from a woman younger than 35 in good health. The V call is TRBV11-2, the J call TRBJ2-3; 8 positions match TRBD2. The DNA for the CDR3 is TGTGCCAGCAGCTCCACCGCGGGGGGCGGGGTCGCAGATACGCAGTATTTT. Encoded protein: CASSSTAGGGVADTQYF.